This TCR beta chain originates from a study of cytomegalovirus exposure and HLA in healthy donors. Study results and caveats: In a later analysis, V- and J-gene trimming of beta chains associated with a DCLRE1C missense variant, replicated independently.

The primer mix had 60 Vbeta and 13 Jbeta primers. Profiled with immunoSEQ multiplex PCR; TCRdb holds only in-frame clones, not every one. The sample shows under 150,000 clones, 80% to 85% of them seen only once. The table lists this clone with a few counts. Its antigen is undetermined. The receptor was isolated from a male donor in good health and CMV-seropositive. The sequenced sample consisted of PBMCs.

CDR3 amino acids: CAWDSGPYNEQFF. The CDR3 coding sequence is TGTGCCTGGGATAGTGGGCCCTACAATGAGCAGTTCTTC. The chain employs TRBV30 and TRBJ2-1, with D uncertain. CDR1 and CDR2 from the germline V gene are GTSNPN and SVGIG (reference sequence). CDR3 length equals 13 residues. V was shortened by 5 bases and J by 2 bases, with 10 bases between the two germline ends.